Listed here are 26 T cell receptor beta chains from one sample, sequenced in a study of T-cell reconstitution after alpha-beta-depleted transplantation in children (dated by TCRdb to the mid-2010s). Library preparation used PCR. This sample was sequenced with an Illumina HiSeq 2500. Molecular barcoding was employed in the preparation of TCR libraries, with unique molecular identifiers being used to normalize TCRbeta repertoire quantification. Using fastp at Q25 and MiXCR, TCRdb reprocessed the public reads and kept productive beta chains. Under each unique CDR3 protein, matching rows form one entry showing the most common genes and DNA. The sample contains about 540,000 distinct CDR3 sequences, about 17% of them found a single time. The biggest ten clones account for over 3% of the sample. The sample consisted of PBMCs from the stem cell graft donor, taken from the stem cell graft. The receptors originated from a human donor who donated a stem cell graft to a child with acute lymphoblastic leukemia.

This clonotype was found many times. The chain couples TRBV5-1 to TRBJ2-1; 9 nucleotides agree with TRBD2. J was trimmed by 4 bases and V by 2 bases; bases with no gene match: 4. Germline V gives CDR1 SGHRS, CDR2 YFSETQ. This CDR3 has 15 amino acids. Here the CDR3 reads CASSLAGGDYNEQFF. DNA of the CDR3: TGCGCCAGCAGCTTAGCGGGAGGCGATTACAATGAGCAGTTCTTC.

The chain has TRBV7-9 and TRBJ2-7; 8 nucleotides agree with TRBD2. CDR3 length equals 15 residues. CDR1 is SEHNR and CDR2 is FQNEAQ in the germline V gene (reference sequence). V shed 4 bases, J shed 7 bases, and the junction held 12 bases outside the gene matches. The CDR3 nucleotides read TGTGCCAGCAGCTCGCGAGCGGGGGCTGCTTGGGAGCAGTACTTC. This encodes CASSSRAGAAWEQYF. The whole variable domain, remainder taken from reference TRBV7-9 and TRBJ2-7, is DTGVSQNPRHKITKRGQNVTFRCDPISEHNRLYWYRQTLGQGPEFLTYFQNEAQLEKSRLLSDRFSAERPKGSFSTLEIQRTEQGDSAMYLCASSSRAGAAWEQYFGPGTRLTVT.

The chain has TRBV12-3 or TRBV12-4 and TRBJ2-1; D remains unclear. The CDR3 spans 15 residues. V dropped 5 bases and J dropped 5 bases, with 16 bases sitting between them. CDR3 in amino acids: CASSIAGRTDNEQFF. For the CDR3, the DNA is TGTGCCAGCAGTATTGCCGGACGCACGGACAATGAGCAGTTCTTC.

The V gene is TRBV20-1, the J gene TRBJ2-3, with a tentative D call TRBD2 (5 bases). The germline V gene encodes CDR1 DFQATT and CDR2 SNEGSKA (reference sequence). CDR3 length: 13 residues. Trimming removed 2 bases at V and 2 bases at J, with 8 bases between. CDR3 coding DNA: TGCAGTGCTAGACCGCGGGTCACAGATACGCAGTATTTT. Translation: CSARPRVTDTQYF.

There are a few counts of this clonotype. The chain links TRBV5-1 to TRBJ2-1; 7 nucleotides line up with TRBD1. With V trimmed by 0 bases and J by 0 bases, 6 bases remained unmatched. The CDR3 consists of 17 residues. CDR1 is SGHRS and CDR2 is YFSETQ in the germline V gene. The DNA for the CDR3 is TGCGCCAGCAGCTTGGGGGGGACAGTACTCTCCTACAATGAGCAGTTCTTC. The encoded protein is CASSLGGTVLSYNEQFF.

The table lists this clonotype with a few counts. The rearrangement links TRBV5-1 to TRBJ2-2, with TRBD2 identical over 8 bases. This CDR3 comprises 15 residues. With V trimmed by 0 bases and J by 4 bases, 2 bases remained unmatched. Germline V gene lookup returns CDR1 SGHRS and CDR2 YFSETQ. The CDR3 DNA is TGCGCCAGCAGCTTGGTCCTAGCGGGCACCGGGGAGCTGTTTTTT. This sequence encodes CASSLVLAGTGELFF. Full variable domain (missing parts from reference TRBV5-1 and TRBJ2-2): KAGVTQTPRYLIKTRGQQVTLSCSPISGHRSVSWYQQTPGQGLQFLFEYFSETQRNKGNFPGRFSGRQFSNSRSEMNVSTLELGDSALYLCASSLVLAGTGELFFGEGSRLTVL.

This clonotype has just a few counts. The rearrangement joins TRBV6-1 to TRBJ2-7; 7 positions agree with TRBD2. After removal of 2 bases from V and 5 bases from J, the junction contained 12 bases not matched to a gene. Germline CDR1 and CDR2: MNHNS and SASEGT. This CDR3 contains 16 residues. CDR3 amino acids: CASSEWVAGVAHEQYF. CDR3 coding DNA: TGTGCCAGCAGTGAATGGGTCGCGGGAGTAGCCCACGAGCAGTACTTC.

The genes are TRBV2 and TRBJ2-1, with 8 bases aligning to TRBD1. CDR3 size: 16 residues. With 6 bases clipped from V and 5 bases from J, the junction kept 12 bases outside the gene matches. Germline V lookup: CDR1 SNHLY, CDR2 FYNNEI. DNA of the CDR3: TGTGCCAGCAGCGGACAGGGAAGGCGCGTGGACAATGAGCAGTTCTTC. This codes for CASSGQGRRVDNEQFF. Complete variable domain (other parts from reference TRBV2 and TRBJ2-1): EPEVTQTPSHQVTQMGQEVILRCVPISNHLYFYWYRQILGQKVEFLVSFYNNEISEKSEIFDDQFSVERPDGSNFTLKIRSTKLEDSAMYFCASSGQGRRVDNEQFFGPGTRLTVL.

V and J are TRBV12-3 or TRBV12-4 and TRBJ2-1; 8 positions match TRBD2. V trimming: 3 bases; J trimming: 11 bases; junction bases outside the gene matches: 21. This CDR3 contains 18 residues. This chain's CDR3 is CASSFALEGWEREIQQFF. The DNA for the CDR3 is TGTGCCAGCAGTTTTGCCCTCGAGGGTTGGGAGCGGGAGATACAGCAGTTCTTC.

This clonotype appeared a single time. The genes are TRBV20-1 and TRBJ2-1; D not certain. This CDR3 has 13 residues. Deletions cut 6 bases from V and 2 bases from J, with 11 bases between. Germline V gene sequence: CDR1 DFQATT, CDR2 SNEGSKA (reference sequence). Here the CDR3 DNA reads TGCAGTGCCGCCCGTCTGGCCTACAATGAGCAGTTCTTC. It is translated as CSAARLAYNEQFF.

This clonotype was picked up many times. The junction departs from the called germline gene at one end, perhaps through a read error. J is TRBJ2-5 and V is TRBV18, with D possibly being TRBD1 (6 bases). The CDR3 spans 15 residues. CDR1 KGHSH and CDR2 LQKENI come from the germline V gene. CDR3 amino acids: CASSPQTGFQGTQYF. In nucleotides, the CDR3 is TGTGCCAGCTCACCGCAAACAGGGTTCCAAGGGACCCAGTACTTC. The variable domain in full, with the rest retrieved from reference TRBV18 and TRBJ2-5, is NAGVMQNPRHLVRRRGQEARLRCSPMKGHSHVYWYRQLPEEGLKFMVYLQKENIIDESGMPKERFSAEFPKEGPSILRIQQVVRGDSAAYFCASSPQTGFQGTQYFGPGTRLLVL.

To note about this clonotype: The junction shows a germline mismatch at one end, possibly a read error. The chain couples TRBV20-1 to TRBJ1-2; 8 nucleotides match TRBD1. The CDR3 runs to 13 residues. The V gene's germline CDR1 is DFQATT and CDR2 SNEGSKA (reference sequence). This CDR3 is CSADTGGGDGYTF. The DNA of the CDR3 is TGCAGTGCTGACACAGGGGGAGGAGATGGCTACACCTTT.

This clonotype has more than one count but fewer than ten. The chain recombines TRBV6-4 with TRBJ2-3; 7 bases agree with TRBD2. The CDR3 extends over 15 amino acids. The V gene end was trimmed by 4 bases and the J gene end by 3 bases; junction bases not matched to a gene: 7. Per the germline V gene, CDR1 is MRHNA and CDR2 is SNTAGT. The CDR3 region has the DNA TGTGCCAGCAGTGTCTCAGATAGCGGGACAGATACGCAGTATTTT. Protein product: CASSVSDSGTDTQYF.

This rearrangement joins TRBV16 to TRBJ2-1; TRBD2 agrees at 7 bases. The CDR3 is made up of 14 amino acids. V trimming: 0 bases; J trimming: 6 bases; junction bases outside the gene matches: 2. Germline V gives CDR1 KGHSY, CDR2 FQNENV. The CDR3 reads CASSQSLAGNEQFF. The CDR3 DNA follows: TGTGCCAGCAGCCAATCATTAGCGGGCAATGAGCAGTTCTTC.

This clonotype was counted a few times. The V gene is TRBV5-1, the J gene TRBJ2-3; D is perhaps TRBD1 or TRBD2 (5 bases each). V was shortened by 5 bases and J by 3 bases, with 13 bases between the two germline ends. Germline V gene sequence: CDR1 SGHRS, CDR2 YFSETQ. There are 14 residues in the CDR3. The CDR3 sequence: CASREEGLTDTQYF. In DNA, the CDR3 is TGCGCCAGCAGAGAAGAGGGGTTGACAGATACGCAGTATTTT.

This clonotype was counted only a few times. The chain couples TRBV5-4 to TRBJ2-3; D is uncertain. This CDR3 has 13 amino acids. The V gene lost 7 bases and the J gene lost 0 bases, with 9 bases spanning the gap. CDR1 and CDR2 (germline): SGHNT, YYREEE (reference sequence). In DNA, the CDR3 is TGTGCCAGCCAGAAGGGTAGCACAGATACGCAGTATTTT. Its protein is CASQKGSTDTQYF.

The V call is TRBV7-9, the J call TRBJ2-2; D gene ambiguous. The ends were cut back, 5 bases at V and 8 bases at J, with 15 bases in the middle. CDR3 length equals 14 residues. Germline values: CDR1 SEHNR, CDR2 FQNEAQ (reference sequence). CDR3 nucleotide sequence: TGTGCCAGCAGCCCCAGACTCGATTTGGGGGAGCTGTTTTTT. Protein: CASSPRLDLGELFF.

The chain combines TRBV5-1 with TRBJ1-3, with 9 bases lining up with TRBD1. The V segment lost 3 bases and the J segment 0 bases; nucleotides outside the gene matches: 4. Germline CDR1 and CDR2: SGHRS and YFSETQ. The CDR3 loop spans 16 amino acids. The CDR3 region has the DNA TGCGCCAGCAGCTACGAACAGGGGGCCTCTGGAAACACCATATATTTT. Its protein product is CASSYEQGASGNTIYF.

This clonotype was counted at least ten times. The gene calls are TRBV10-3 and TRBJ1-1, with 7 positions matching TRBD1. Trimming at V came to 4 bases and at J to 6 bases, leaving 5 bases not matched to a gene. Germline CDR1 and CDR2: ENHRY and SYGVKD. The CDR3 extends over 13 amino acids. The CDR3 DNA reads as TGTGCCATCAGTGGAGGGGGCCTGGCTGAAGCTTTCTTT. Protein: CAISGGGLAEAFF.

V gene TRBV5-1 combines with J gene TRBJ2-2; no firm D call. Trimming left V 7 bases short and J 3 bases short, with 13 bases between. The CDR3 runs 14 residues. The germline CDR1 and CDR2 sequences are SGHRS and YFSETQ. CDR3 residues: CASLGNTHTGELFF. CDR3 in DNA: TGCGCCAGCCTAGGGAACACCCACACCGGGGAGCTGTTTTTT.

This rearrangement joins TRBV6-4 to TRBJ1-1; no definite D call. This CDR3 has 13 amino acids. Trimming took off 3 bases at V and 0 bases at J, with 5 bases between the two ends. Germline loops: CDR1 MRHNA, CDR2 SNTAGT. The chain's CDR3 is CASSERVNTEAFF. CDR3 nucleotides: TGTGCCAGCAGTGAAAGGGTGAACACTGAAGCTTTCTTT.

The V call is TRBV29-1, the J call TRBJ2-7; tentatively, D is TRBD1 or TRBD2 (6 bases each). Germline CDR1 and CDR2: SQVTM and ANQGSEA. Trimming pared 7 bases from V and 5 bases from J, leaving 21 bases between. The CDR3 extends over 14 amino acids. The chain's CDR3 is CSGGGGLSWDEQYF. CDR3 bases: TGCAGCGGCGGAGGGGGACTCTCCTGGGACGAGCAGTACTTC.

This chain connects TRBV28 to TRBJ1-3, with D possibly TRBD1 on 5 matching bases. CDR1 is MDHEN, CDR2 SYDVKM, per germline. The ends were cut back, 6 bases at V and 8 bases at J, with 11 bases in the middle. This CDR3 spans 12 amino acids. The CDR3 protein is CASRSTADTIYF. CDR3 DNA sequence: TGTGCCAGCAGATCGACAGCGGACACCATATATTTT.

This CDR3 reads CAIADSGSSTDTQYF. In nucleotides, the CDR3 is TGTGCCATCGCCGATAGCGGGTCTAGCACAGATACGCAGTATTTT. J is TRBJ2-3 and V is TRBV10-3, with 7 positions matching TRBD2. The CDR3 runs to 15 residues. Germline values: CDR1 ENHRY, CDR2 SYGVKD. V lost 8 bases to trimming and J lost 0 bases; unmatched junction nucleotides: 8.

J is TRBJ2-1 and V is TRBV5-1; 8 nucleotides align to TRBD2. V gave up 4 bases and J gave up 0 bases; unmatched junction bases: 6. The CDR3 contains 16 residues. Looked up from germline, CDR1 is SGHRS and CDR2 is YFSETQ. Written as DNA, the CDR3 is TGCGCCAGCAGCGAGACTAGCGCGAGCTCCTACAATGAGCAGTTCTTC. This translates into CASSETSASSYNEQFF. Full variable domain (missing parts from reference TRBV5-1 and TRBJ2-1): KAGVTQTPRYLIKTRGQQVTLSCSPISGHRSVSWYQQTPGQGLQFLFEYFSETQRNKGNFPGRFSGRQFSNSRSEMNVSTLELGDSALYLCASSETSASSYNEQFFGPGTRLTVL.

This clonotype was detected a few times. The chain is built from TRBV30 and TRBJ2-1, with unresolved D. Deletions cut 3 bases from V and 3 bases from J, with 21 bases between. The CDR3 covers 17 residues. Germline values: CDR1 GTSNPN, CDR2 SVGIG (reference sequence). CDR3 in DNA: TGTGCCTGGAGGGCGCTCGGCACTGGGAACTTCTACAATGAGCAGTTCTTC. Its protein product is CAWRALGTGNFYNEQFF.